This TCR beta chain stems from a study of CD8 T cells in ankylosing spondylitis. This clonotype has a handful of counts. What it recognizes is unknown. V dropped 7 bases and J dropped 1; count of bases not matched to a gene: 9. The germline CDR1 and CDR2 sequences are SQVTM and ANQGSEA. The CDR3 sequence is 14 residues long. Study-wide results and limits: Blood from ankylosing spondylitis patients appeared to carry a characteristic roughly eight-variant TCR beta motif. The clones that were linked to disease were reported to be significantly enriched in matched synovial fluid samples from ankylosing spondylitis patients.

It was by quantitative 5'-RACE with molecular barcodes that TCR beta libraries were made. Via MiXCR, TCRdb re-called the 5' RACE reads, giving one row per CDR3 protein. In the table there are 200,000 to 250,000 distinct CDR3 sequences, approximately 10% of which are singletons. The genes are TRBV29-1 and TRBJ2-5; 7 nucleotides line up with TRBD1. The sample comprised blood, either unsorted or a sorted T cell fraction (not recorded which). The TCR sequence derives from a male donor with ankylosing spondylitis or in good health (not recorded which). The CDR3 DNA reads as TGCAGCGCCAGGGACAGCACCACCCAAGAGACCCAGTACTTC. The encoded protein is CSARDSTTQETQYF.